A single sample gave rise to the 5 T cell receptor beta chains below, sequenced in a study of molecular identifiers for immune sequencing clone quantification. TCRdb re-analysed the PCR reads in MiXCR, keeping a single row per CDR3 protein. The repertoire holds 300,000 to 400,000 distinct CDR3 sequences, with over 20% as singletons. Sequencing was carried out using naive CD8+ T cells from blood, with Jurkat cell RNA spiked in. Stated subset: FACS-sorted CD8+CD4-CCR7+CD45RA+ naive T cells. The receptors were gathered from a human donor in good health. Some libraries in this study had Jurkat cell RNA spiked in.

This clonotype was counted many times. In DNA, the CDR3 is TGTGCCAGCAGTTCCCTCCCACACTACGAGCAGTACTTC. Translated, it gives CASSSLPHYEQYF. The J gene is TRBJ2-7, the V gene TRBV6-5; D gene ambiguous. CDR1 and CDR2 from the germline V gene are MNHEY and SVGAGI. The length of the CDR3 is 13 residues. The V gene lost 4 bases and the J gene lost 3 bases, with 10 bases spanning the gap.

This clonotype was seen a single time. At one end, the junction sequence differs from germline, possibly due to a read error. This chain connects TRBV19 to TRBJ2-1, with D hard to call. This CDR3 is built from 15 residues. Germline CDR1 and CDR2: LNHDA and SQIVND (reference sequence). The CDR3 region is CASSIDLPPYSEQFF. The CDR3 coding sequence is TGTGCCAGTAGTATAGACCTACCCCCTTACAGTGAGCAGTTCTTC.

Only a few counts were recorded for this clonotype. The chain recombines TRBV18 with TRBJ2-7; D is perhaps TRBD1 or TRBD2 (5 bases each). The CDR3 contains 15 residues. Germline V gives CDR1 KGHSH, CDR2 LQKENI. The V end was cut by 3 bases, the J end by 3 bases, with 15 bases between. CDR3 DNA: TGTGCCAGCTCACCTAATTCGGGACCAATCTACGAGCAGTACTTC. As protein: CASSPNSGPIYEQYF.

On this clonotype itself: A much larger clone sits a single nucleotide away, making a read error possible. The chain uses TRBV19 and TRBJ2-7; possible D gene TRBD1, 5 bases. V was clipped by 9 bases and J by 3 bases, with 15 bases between them. Germline V gene sequence: CDR1 LNHDA, CDR2 SQIVND (reference sequence). CDR3 length equals 13 residues. In nucleotides, the CDR3 is TGTGCCAGGGGGCGGCTCGTTGACTACGAGCAGTACTTC. Translated, it gives CARGRLVDYEQYF. Full variable domain (outside the CDR3, taken from reference TRBV19 and TRBJ2-7): DGGITQSPKYLFRKEGQNVTLSCEQNLNHDAMYWYRQDPGQGLRLIYYSQIVNDFQKGDIAEGYSVSREKKESFPLTVTSAQKNPTAFYLCARGRLVDYEQYFGPGTRLTVT.

In its sample, this clonotype was seen many times. The rearrangement joins TRBV7-9 to TRBJ2-2; maybe TRBD1 (6 bases). This CDR3 has 17 amino acids. From germline, CDR1 is SEHNR and CDR2 FQNEAQ (reference sequence). The V end lost 2 bases, the J end lost 4 bases, and 17 bases lay between the germline ends. The CDR3 is CASSLPPQGSGTGELFF. The CDR3 DNA sequence: TGTGCCAGCAGCTTACCCCCGCAGGGGTCGGGCACCGGGGAGCTGTTTTTT.